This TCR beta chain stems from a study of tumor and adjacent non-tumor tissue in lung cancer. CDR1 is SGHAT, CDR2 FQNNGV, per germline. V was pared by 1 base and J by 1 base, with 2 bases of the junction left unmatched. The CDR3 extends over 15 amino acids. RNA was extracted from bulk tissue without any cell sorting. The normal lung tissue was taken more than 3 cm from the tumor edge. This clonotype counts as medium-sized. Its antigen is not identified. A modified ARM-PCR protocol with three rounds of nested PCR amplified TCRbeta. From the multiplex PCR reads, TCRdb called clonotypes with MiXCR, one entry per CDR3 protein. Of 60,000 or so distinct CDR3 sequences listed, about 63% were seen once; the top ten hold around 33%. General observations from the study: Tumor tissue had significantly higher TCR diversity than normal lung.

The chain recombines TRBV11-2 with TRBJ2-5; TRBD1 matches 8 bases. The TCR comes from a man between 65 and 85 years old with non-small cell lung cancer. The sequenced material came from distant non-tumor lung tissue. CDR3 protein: CASSLGQGPQETQYF. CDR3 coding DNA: TGTGCCAGCAGCTTAGGACAGGGGCCCCAAGAGACCCAGTACTTC.